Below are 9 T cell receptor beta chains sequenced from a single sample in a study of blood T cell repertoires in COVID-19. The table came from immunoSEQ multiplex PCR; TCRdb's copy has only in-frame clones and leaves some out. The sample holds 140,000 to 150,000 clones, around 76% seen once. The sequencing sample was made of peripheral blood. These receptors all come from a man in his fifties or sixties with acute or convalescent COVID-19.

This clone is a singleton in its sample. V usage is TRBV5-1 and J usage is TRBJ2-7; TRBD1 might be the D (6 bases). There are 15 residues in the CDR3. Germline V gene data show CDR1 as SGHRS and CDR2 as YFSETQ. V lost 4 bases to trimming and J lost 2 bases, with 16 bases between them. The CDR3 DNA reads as TGCGCCAGCAGCCCAATTTCGACAGGCCCCTACGAGCAGTACTTC. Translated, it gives CASSPISTGPYEQYF.

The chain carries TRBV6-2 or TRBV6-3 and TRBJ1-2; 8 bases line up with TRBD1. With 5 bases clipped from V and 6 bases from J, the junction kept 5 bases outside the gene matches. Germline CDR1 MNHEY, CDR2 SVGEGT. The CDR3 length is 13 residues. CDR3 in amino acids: CASSRTGQDGYTF. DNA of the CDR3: TGTGCCAGCAGTAGGACAGGGCAAGATGGCTACACCTTC.

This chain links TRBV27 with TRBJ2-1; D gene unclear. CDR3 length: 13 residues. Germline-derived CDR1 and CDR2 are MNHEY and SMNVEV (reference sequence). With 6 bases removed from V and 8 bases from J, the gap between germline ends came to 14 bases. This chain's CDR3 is CASRGSPFDEQFF. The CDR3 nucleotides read TGTGCCAGCAGGGGTAGCCCTTTCGATGAGCAGTTCTTC.

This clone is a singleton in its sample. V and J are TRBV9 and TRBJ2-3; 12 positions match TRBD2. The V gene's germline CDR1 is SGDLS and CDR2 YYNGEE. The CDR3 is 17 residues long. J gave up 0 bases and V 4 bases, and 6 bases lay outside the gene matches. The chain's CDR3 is CASSSGTSGPSTDTQYF. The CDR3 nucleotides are TGTGCCAGCAGCTCCGGGACTAGCGGGCCAAGCACAGATACGCAGTATTTT.

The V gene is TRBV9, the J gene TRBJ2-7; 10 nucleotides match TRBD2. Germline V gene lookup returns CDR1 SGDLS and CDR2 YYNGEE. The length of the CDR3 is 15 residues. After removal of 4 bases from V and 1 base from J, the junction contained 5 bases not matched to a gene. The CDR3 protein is CASSPTGLASYEQYF. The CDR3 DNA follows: TGTGCCAGCAGCCCCACGGGACTAGCGTCCTACGAGCAGTACTTC.

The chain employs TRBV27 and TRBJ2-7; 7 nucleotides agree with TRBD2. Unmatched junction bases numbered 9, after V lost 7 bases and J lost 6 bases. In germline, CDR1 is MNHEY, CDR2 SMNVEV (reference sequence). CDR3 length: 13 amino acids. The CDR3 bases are TGTGCCAGCACTCCGGGCGGGAGAGGCGAGCAGTACTTC. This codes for CASTPGGRGEQYF.

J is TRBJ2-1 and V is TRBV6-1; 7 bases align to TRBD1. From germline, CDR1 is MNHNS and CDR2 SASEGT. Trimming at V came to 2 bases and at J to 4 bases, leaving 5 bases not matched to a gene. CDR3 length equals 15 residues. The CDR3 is CASSESLGQYNEQFF. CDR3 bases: TGTGCCAGCAGTGAATCCCTGGGACAGTACAATGAGCAGTTCTTC.

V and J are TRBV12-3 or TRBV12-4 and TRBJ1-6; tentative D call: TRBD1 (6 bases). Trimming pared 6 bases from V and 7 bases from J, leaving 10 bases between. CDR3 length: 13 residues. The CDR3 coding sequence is TGTGCCAGCAGGAGGACAGAGAATTCACCCCTCCACTTT. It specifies CASRRTENSPLHF.

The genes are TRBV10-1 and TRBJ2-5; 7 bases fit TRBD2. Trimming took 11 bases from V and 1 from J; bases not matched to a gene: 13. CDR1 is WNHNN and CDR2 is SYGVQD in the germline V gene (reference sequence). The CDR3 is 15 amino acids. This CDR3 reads CAAPWGEGTQETQYF. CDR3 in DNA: TGCGCCGCCCCGTGGGGGGAGGGGACCCAAGAGACCCAGTACTTC.